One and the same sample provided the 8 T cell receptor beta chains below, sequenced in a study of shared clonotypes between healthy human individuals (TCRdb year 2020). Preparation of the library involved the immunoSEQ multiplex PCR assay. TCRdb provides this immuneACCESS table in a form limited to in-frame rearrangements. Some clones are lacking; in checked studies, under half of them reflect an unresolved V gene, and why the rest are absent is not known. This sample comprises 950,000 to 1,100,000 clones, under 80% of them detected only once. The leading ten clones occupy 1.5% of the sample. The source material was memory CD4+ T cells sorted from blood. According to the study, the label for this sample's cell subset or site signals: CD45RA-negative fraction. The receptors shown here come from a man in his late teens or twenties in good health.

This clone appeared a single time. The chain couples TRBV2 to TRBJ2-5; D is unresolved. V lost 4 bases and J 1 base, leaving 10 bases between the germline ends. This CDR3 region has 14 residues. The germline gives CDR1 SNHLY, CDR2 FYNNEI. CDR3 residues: CASSAIMAQETQYF. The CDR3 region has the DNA TGTGCCAGCAGTGCCATAATGGCCCAAGAGACCCAGTACTTC.

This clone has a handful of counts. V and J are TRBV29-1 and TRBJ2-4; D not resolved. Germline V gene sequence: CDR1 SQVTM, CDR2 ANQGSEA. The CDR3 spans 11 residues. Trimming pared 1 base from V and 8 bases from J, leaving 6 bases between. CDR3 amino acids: CSVEVRDIQYF. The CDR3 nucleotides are TGCAGCGTTGAAGTAAGGGACATTCAGTACTTC.

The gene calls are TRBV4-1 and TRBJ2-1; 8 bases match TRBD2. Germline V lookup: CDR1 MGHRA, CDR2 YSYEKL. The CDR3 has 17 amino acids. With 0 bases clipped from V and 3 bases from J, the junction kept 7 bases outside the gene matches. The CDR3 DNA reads TGCGCCAGCAGCCAAGATAGAGGAACTAGCGGCTACAATGAGCAGTTCTTC. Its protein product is CASSQDRGTSGYNEQFF.

In DNA form, the CDR3 reads TGTGCCAGCAGTGAAACGACAGGGTCCTATGGCTACACCTTC. This sequence encodes CASSETTGSYGYTF. The chain uses TRBV2 and TRBJ1-2; 7 nucleotides match TRBD1. V lost 2 bases, J lost 4 bases, and 4 bases stayed unmatched. The CDR3 totals 14 residues. Germline CDR1 is SNHLY and CDR2 is FYNNEI. Variable domain in full (rest from reference TRBV2 and TRBJ1-2): EPEVTQTPSHQVTQMGQEVILRCVPISNHLYFYWYRQILGQKVEFLVSFYNNEISEKSEIFDDQFSVERPDGSNFTLKIRSTKLEDSAMYFCASSETTGSYGYTFGSGTRLTVV.

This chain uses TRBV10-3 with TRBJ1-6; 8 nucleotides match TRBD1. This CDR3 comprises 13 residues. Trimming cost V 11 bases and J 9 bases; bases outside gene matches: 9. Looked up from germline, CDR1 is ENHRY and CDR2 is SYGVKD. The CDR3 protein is CAHRQGAGSPLHF. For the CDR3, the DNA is TGTGCCCACCGGCAGGGGGCTGGTTCACCCCTCCACTTT.

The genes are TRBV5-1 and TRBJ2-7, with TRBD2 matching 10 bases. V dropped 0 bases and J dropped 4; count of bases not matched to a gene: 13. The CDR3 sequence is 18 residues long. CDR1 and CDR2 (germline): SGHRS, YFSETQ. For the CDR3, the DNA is TGCGCCAGCAGCTTGGGTCTAGCGGGGGTTAGGTGTTTGTACGAGCAGTACTTC. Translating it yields CASSLGLAGVRCLYEQYF.

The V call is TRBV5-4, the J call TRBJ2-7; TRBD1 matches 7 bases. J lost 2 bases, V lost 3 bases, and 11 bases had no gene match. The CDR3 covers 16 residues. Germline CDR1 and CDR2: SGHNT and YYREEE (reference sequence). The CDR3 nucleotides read TGTGCCAGCAGCTCTCCCGGACAGGAACAGGCCTACGAGCAGTACTTC. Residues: CASSSPGQEQAYEQYF.

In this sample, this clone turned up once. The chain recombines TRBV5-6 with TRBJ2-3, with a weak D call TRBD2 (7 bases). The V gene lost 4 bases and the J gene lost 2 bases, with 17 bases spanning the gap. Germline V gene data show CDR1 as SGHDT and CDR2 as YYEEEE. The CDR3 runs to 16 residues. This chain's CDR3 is CASSPGGPGYTDTQYF. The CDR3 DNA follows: TGTGCCAGCAGCCCGGGGGGCCCTGGGTACACAGATACGCAGTATTTT.